This T cell receptor beta chain originates from a study of Ad26.COV2.S vaccination and SARS-CoV-2 variants. As for treatment: some 20 received Ad26.COV2.S at low or high dose, single or two shots; roughly five received placebo; per-sample allocation not given. Each sample was drawn 63 days after the first injection (of vaccine or placebo). General study findings and limits: Participants in the vaccine arm had higher spike-specific TCR breadth; placebo recipients had lower.

The method was immunoSEQ multiplex PCR; TCRdb's version includes in-frame clones alone and lacks a portion of them. The data show hundreds of thousands of clones, around 88% seen once. Trimming cost V 3 bases and J 9 bases, with 18 bases left between them. CDR3 length equals 16 residues. Germline lookup yields CDR1 KGHSH and CDR2 LQKENI. With respect to this clone: Its antigen is undetermined.

This rearrangement joins TRBV18 to TRBJ1-6, with TRBD1 as a possible D gene (6 bases). The receptor was derived from a person between 18 and 60 years old who received the Ad26.COV2.S COVID-19 vaccine or a placebo. This specimen was peripheral blood, taken in a trial of Ad26.COV2.S vaccine versus placebo. The CDR3 DNA follows: TGTGCCAGCTCACCTTCCGGGACAATCGGGGGTTCACCCCTCCACTTT. Translated, it gives CASSPSGTIGGSPLHF.